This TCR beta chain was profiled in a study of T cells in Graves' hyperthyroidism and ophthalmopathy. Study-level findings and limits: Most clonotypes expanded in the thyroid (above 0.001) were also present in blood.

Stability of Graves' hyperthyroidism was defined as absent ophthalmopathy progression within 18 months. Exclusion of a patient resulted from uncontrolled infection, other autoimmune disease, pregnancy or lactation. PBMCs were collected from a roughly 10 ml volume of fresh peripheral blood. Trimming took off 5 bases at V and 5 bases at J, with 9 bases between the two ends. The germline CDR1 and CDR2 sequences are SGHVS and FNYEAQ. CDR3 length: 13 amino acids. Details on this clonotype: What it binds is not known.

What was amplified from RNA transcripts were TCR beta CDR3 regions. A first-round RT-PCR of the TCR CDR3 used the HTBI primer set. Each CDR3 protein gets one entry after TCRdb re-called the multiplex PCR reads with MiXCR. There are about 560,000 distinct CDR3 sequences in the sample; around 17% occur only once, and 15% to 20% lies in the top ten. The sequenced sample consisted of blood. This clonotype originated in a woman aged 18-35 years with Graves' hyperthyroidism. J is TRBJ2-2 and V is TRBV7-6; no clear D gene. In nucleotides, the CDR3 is TGTGCCAGCAGCCCAACACCGACCGGGGAGCTGTTTTTT. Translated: CASSPTPTGELFF.